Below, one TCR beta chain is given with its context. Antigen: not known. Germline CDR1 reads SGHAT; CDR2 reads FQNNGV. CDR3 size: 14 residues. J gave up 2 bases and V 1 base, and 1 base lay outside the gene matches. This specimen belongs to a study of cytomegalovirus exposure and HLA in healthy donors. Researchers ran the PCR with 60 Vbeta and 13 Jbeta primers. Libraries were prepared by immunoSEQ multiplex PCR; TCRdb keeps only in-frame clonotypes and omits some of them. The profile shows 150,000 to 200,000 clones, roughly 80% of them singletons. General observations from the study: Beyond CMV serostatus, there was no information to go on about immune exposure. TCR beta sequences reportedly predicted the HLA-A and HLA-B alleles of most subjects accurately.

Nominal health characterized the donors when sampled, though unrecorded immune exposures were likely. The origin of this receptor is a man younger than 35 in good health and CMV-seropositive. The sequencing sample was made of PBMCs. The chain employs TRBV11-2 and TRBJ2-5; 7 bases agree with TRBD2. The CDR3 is CASSLGRGQETQYF. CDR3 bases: TGTGCCAGCAGCTTAGGGCGGGGGCAAGAGACCCAGTACTTC. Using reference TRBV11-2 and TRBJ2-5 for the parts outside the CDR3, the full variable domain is EAGVAQSPRYKIIEKRQSVAFWCNPISGHATLYWYQQILGQGPKLLIQFQNNGVVDDSQLPKDRFSAERLKGVDSTLKIQPAKLEDSAVYLCASSLGRGQETQYFGPGTRLLVL.